This record covers a single T cell receptor beta chain. This clonotype was detected once. Its antigen is still unknown. Within one base of it there is no much larger clone, and no base qualities were kept. Just one read gives weak support. This sample is part of a study of patients and donors after allogeneic stem cell transplantation (TCRdb year 2020). Library preparation employed RT-PCR. TCRdb lists the instrument as NextSeq 550. The public sequencing data were trimmed at Q25 with fastp and processed into clonotypes with MiXCR by TCRdb, which kept only in-frame beta chains. Each CDR3 protein gets just one entry, which takes the most common genes and DNA from the rows behind it. The sample table records 400,000 to 450,000 distinct CDR3 sequences; 16% of these occur just once. The ten largest clones capture roughly 7.2% of the sample. CDR1 and CDR2 are drawn from the germline V gene (reference sequence): DFQATT, SNEGSKA. V and J are truncated by 2 bases and 2 bases respectively, leaving an intervening sequence of 10 bases. The CDR3 covers 13 residues, taking in both the cysteine and the phenylalanine. The CDR3 DNA has 39 bases and is translated from base 1.

The rearranged chain carries TRBV20-1 and TRBJ2-7; the D gene is unclear. Sequenced: blood, either unsorted or a sorted T cell fraction (not recorded which). This sequence originates from a human donor who was either an allogeneic HSCT recipient or a stem cell or donor lymphocyte infusion donor (not recorded which). It is not recorded whose cells these are; they may come from a transplant donor. The nucleotides are TGCAGTGCTAGAAGTCTGACGACCTACGAGCAGTACTTC. This encodes CSARSLTTYEQYF.